This T cell receptor (beta chain) was sequenced during a study of tumor-infiltrating lymphocytes in localized non-small cell lung cancer. Overall study results and limits: TCRbeta sequencing showed higher T cell infiltration in tumors than uninvolved lung.

Of note for this clone: Its antigen is not identified.

Measured with immunoSEQ multiplex PCR; TCRdb has only the in-frame clones, and not every one. The sample has about 16,000 clones; 70% to 80% are singletons. V was shortened by 4 bases and J by 0 bases, with 11 bases between the two germline ends. The germline gives CDR1 SGHDT, CDR2 YYEEEE. This CDR3 has 14 amino acids. This chain connects TRBV5-6 to TRBJ2-7; no clear D. The specimen was lung tumor tissue. This clonotype originated in a human donor with non-small cell lung cancer. The CDR3, as DNA: TGTGCCAGCAGCCGTTCCTTGTCCTCCTACGAGCAGTACTTC. It translates to CASSRSLSSYEQYF.